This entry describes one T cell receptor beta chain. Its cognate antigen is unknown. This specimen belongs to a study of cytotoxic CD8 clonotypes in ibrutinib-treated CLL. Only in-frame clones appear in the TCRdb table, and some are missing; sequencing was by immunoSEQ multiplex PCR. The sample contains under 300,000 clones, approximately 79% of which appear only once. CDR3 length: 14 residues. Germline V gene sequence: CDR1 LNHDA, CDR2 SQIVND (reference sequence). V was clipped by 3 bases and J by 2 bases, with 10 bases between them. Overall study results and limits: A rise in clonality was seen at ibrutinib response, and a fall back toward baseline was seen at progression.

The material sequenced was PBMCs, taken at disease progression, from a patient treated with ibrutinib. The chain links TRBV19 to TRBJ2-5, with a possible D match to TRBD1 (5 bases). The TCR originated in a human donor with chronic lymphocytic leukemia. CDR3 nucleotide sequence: TGTGCCAGTAGTATGAGGCGACAGCAAGAGACCCAGTACTTC. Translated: CASSMRRQQETQYF.